This TCR beta chain is drawn from a study of cytomegalovirus exposure and HLA in healthy donors. General study points: Rarity held for most TCR sequences, but there were some public TCRs that occurred in many donors. The study flagged roughly 150 TCR beta chains as cytomegalovirus-associated. Reports credit the classifier with highly specific, highly sensitive diagnosis of cytomegalovirus status.

Sequenced by immunoSEQ multiplex PCR; TCRdb stores in-frame clones only, minus some. The sample yields 130,000 to 150,000 clones, roughly 90% seen once. Germline loops: CDR1 MNHNS, CDR2 SASEGT. J was trimmed by 2 bases and V by 7 bases; bases with no gene match: 7. This CDR3 spans 15 amino acids. A note on this clone: No antigen is known for it.

Input material: PBMCs. V gene TRBV6-1 combines with J gene TRBJ1-5; 8 bases are shared with TRBD1. The sequence was collected from a man aged 18 to 30 in good health and CMV-seronegative. CDR3 DNA sequence: TGTGCCAGCAAGACGGACAGGGAAGGCAATCAGCCCCAGCATTTT. Protein product: CASKTDREGNQPQHF.